This TCR beta chain originates from a study of cytomegalovirus exposure and HLA in healthy donors (dated by TCRdb to about 2017). Concerning the study at large: According to a later analysis, the roughly 130 validation repertoires were produced on the same platform as the roughly 600 repertoires of the first cohort. The study aimed to test whether cataloging public T cell receptors could reveal signatures of past pathogen exposure. In addition to the first cohort of 666 subjects, a separate validation cohort of 100 to 150 different subjects was used. To predict cytomegalovirus infection status, the study brought together high-throughput TCR immunosequencing, statistical association of individual TCRs with disease status, and machine learning.

Trimming takes 2 bases from V and 3 bases from J, and the germline ends sit 8 bases apart. Sequences SEHNR (CDR1) and FQNEAQ (CDR2) are obtained from the germline V gene (reference sequence). The CDR3 numbers 14 residues from cysteine through phenylalanine. Only CDR3 DNA remains: 42 bases, in frame from the first base. Separate from the approximately 730-subject first cohort, the validation cohort of roughly 110 subjects was the group to which the donors belonged. On this clone itself: This receptor's antigen is unknown. Per-base quality was not reported, and no clone a single base away is much larger than it.

Library preparation used the immunoSEQ multiplex PCR assay. The published analysis was carried out like this. To diagnose cytomegalovirus status from the catalog of TCR beta chain sequences, a statistical classification framework was built. Drawn from immuneACCESS, this table holds only the in-frame rearrangements with V and J called that TCRdb kept. Clones are partly lost; checked studies trace under half to an unresolved V gene and leave the rest unexplained. V and J calls and clone size come straight from that table; D and trimming were deduced from the DNA. In this sample the table shows under 200,000 clones, approximately 87% of which occur a single time. The ten largest clonotypes hold 4.5% to 7% of the sample. The full study reports these points: Most TCR sequences were observed very rarely across donors, whereas some public TCRs were present in many individuals. The study gave a list of 150 to 200 TCR beta chains associated with cytomegalovirus. Of the cluster scores, 94% were above 0 in a later analysis, which found that TCRs clustered in the first cohort also tended to co-occur in the 95 to 150 validation repertoires. The authors suggested that the approach could potentially be extended to other disease states and immunological phenotypes. In vitro tests confirmed that a few of the cytomegalovirus-associated TCR beta chains recognize cytomegalovirus antigens. The validation cohort had no HLA typing available for a later analysis, so co-occurrence within that cohort was assessed over all 130 or so repertoires. In both the original and validation cohorts, the classifier was reported to diagnose cytomegalovirus status with high specificity and sensitivity.

The clonotype originates from a woman younger than 45 in good health and CMV-seronegative. Sequencing was done on a sample of PBMCs. Here the chain combines TRBV7-9 and TRBJ2-1, with the D segment identity uncertain. The DNA sequence is as follows: TGTGCCAGCAGCTTACCAGGAAGCTACAATGAGCAGTTCTTC. Its protein reads: CASSLPGSYNEQFF. The full variable domain, completed from the reference TRBV7-9 and TRBJ2-1 proteins outside the CDR3, reads DTGVSQNPRHKITKRGQNVTFRCDPISEHNRLYWYRQTLGQGPEFLTYFQNEAQLEKSRLLSDRFSAERPKGSFSTLEIQRTEQGDSAMYLCASSLPGSYNEQFFGPGTRLTVL.